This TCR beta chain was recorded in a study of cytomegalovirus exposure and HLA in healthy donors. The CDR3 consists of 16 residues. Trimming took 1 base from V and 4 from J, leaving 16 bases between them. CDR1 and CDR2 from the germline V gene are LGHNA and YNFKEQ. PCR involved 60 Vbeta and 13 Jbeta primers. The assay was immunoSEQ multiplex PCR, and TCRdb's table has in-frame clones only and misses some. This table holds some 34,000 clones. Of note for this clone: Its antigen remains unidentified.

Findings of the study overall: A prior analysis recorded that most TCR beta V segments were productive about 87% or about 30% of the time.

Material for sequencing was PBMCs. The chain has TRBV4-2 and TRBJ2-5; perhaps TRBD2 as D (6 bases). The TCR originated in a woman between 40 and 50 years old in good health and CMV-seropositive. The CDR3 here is CASSQVAAGKTETQYF. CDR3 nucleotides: TGTGCCAGCAGCCAAGTCGCGGCGGGAAAAACAGAGACCCAGTACTTC.